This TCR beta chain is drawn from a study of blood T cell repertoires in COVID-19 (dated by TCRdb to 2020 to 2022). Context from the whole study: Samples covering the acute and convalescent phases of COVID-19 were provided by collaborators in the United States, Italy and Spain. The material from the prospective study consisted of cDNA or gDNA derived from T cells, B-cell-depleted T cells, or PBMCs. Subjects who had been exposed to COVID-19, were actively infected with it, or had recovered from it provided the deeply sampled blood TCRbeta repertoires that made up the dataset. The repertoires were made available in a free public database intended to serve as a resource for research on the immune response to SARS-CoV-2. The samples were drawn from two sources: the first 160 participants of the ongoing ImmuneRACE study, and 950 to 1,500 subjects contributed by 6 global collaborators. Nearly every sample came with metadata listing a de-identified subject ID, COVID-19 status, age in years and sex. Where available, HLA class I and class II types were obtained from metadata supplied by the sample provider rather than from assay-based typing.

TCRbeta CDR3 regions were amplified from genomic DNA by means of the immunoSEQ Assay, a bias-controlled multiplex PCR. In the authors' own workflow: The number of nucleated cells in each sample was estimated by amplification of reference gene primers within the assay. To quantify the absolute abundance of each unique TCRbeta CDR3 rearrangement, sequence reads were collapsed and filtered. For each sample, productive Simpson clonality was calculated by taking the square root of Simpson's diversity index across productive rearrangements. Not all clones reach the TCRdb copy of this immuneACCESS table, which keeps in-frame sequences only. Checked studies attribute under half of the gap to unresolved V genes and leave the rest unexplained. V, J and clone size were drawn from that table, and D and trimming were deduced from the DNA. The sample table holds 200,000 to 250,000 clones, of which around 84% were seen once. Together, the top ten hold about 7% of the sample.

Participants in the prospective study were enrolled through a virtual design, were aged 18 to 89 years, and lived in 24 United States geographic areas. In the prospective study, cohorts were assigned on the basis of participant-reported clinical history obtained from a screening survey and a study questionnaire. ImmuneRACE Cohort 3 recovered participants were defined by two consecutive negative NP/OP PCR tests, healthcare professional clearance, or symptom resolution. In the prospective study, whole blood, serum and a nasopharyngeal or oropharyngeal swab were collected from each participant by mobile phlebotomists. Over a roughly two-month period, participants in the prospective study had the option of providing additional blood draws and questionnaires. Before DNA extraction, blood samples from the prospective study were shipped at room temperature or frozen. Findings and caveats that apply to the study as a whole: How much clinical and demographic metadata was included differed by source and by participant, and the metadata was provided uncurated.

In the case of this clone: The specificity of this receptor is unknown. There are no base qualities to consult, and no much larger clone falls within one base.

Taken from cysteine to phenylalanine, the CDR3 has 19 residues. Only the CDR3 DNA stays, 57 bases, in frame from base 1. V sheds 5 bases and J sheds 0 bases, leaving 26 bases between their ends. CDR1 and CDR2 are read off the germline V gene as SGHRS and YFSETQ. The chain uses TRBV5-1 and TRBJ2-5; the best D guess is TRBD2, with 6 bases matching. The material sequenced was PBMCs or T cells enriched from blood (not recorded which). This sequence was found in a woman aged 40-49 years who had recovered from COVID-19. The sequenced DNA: TGCGCCAGCAGTTTGCGTCGGTCGCCGGGACTTTCGTACCAAGAGACCCAGTACTTC. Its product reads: CASSLRRSPGLSYQETQYF.